Sequencing of this TCR beta chain was carried out in a study of blood T cell repertoires in COVID-19. The CDR3 covers 16 residues. Germline-derived CDR1 and CDR2 are SGHVS and FNYEAQ. The V gene lost 1 base and the J gene lost 0 bases, with 10 bases spanning the gap. Sequencing used immunoSEQ multiplex PCR; TCRdb keeps in-frame clones, though not all of them. The table includes about 140,000 clones, approximately 81% detected once. This clone showed up just a few times. This TCR was recovered from a human donor with acute or convalescent COVID-19. The donor label of this sample is uncertain. The chain uses TRBV7-6 and TRBJ1-3; D is unresolved. The specimen sequenced was peripheral blood. The CDR3 region has the DNA TGTGCCAGCAGCTTAGTGCGGGCACGCTCTGGAAACACCATATATTTT. Encoded protein: CASSLVRARSGNTIYF.